One and the same sample provided the 29 T cell receptor beta chains below, sequenced in a study of blood T cell repertoires in COVID-19. Produced via immunoSEQ multiplex PCR; TCRdb's table is partial and in-frame only. The table shows about 300,000 clones, with roughly 91% occurring only once. Sequencing input: peripheral blood. The receptors were gathered from a young woman with COVID-19, enrolled during active disease.

The gene calls are TRBV7-9 and TRBJ2-1, with D perhaps TRBD2 (6 bases). The germline gives CDR1 SEHNR, CDR2 FQNEAQ (reference sequence). This CDR3 has 16 residues. V dropped 5 bases and J dropped 4 bases, with 18 bases sitting between them. CDR3 region: CASSDFGSGQYNEQFF. CDR3 in DNA: TGTGCCAGCAGCGATTTTGGTAGCGGCCAATACAATGAGCAGTTCTTC.

The chain employs TRBV7-9 and TRBJ1-1, with TRBD1 matching 11 bases. The CDR3 extends over 16 amino acids. With V trimmed by 6 bases and J by 4 bases, 10 bases remained unmatched. Looked up from germline, CDR1 is SEHNR and CDR2 is FQNEAQ (reference sequence). The CDR3 nucleotides are TGTGCCAGCAGGCCGAGCGGGACAGGGGGTTTCACTGAAGCTTTCTTT. It codes for CASRPSGTGGFTEAFF.

Here the CDR3 reads CASSLGGFGSGNTIYF. The CDR3 DNA follows: TGTGCCAGCAGTTTAGGGGGGTTTGGCTCTGGAAACACCATATATTTT. J is TRBJ1-3 and V is TRBV27; possible D gene TRBD1, 5 bases. Germline lookup yields CDR1 MNHEY and CDR2 SMNVEV (reference sequence). Trimming pared 2 bases from V and 0 bases from J, leaving 11 bases between. This CDR3 has 16 residues.

This chain links TRBV27 with TRBJ1-6; D is ambiguous. Trimming removed 3 bases at V and 6 bases at J, with 3 bases between. CDR3 length equals 12 residues. Germline V gives CDR1 MNHEY, CDR2 SMNVEV (reference sequence). CDR3 coding DNA: TGTGCCAGCAGTTTTAGTAATTCACCCCTCCACTTT. It codes for CASSFSNSPLHF.

Only one count was recorded for this clone. The chain recombines TRBV11-2 with TRBJ1-2, with no clear D. The V end lost 3 bases, the J end lost 0 bases, and 17 bases lay between the germline ends. Germline CDR1 SGHAT, CDR2 FQNNGV. The CDR3 has 17 residues. CDR3 sequence: CASSFTLSPGTNYGYTF. The CDR3 region has the DNA TGTGCCAGCAGCTTCACCCTTAGCCCCGGGACTAACTATGGCTACACCTTC. The complete variable domain, with remaining parts taken from reference TRBV11-2 and TRBJ1-2, reads EAGVAQSPRYKIIEKRQSVAFWCNPISGHATLYWYQQILGQGPKLLIQFQNNGVVDDSQLPKDRFSAERLKGVDSTLKIQPAKLEDSAVYLCASSFTLSPGTNYGYTFGSGTRLTVV.

V and J are TRBV19 and TRBJ2-7; D not resolved. Germline V gene data show CDR1 as LNHDA and CDR2 as SQIVND (reference sequence). The CDR3 has 13 residues. The V end was cut by 5 bases, the J end by 5 bases, with 13 bases between. Here the CDR3 reads CASSPSNNHEQYF. CDR3 bases: TGTGCCAGTAGTCCGTCAAACAATCACGAGCAGTACTTC. Complete variable domain (other parts from reference TRBV19 and TRBJ2-7): DGGITQSPKYLFRKEGQNVTLSCEQNLNHDAMYWYRQDPGQGLRLIYYSQIVNDFQKGDIAEGYSVSREKKESFPLTVTSAQKNPTAFYLCASSPSNNHEQYFGPGTRLTVT.

The chain couples TRBV2 to TRBJ2-7; 7 bases line up with TRBD1. V gave up 5 bases and J gave up 6 bases; unmatched junction bases: 7. Germline lookup yields CDR1 SNHLY and CDR2 FYNNEI. This CDR3 comprises 13 residues. The CDR3 loop is CASSQVRQGEQYF. In DNA, the CDR3 is TGTGCCAGCAGTCAGGTGCGACAGGGCGAGCAGTACTTC.

This sequence joins TRBV7-2 and TRBJ2-2; possibly TRBD1 for D (5 bases). Trimming removed 6 bases at V and 1 base at J, with 12 bases between. Germline loops: CDR1 SGHTA, CDR2 FQGNSA. CDR3 size: 15 residues. CDR3: CASRLQAQNTGELFF. For the CDR3, the DNA is TGTGCCAGCAGATTACAGGCTCAGAACACCGGGGAGCTGTTTTTT. Combining the CDR3 with reference TRBV7-2 and TRBJ2-2 gives the whole variable domain GAGVSQSPSNKVTEKGKDVELRCDPISGHTALYWYRQSLGQGLEFLIYFQGNSAPDKSGLPSDRFSAERTGGSVSTLTIQRTQQEDSAVYLCASRLQAQNTGELFFGEGSRLTVL.

The chain carries TRBV5-1 and TRBJ1-5; 9 nucleotides align to TRBD1. Trimming cost V 4 bases and J 7 bases; bases outside gene matches: 6. Germline V gene data show CDR1 as SGHRS and CDR2 as YFSETQ. CDR3 length equals 14 residues. The CDR3 reads CASSPGTGKQPQHF. The CDR3 DNA reads as TGCGCCAGCAGCCCCGGGACAGGGAAGCAGCCCCAGCATTTT. The full variable domain, completed using reference TRBV5-1 and TRBJ1-5, is KAGVTQTPRYLIKTRGQQVTLSCSPISGHRSVSWYQQTPGQGLQFLFEYFSETQRNKGNFPGRFSGRQFSNSRSEMNVSTLELGDSALYLCASSPGTGKQPQHFGDGTRLSIL.

This chain joins TRBV6-5 and TRBJ2-6; TRBD1 agrees at 9 bases. Germline trimming cut 7 bases from V and 2 bases from J; bases unmatched to any gene: 3. The CDR3 runs to 15 residues. The germline V gene has CDR1 MNHEY and CDR2 SVGAGI. The CDR3 sequence: CASTRDRAGANVLTF. CDR3 nucleotides: TGTGCCAGCACCCGGGACAGGGCTGGGGCCAACGTCCTGACTTTC.

This clone came up a few times. The genes are TRBV7-2 and TRBJ1-5, with unresolved D. The V end was cut by 3 bases, the J end by 5 bases, with 8 bases between. From germline, CDR1 is SGHTA and CDR2 FQGNSA. CDR3 length: 13 amino acids. The CDR3: CASSLRLDQPQHF. DNA of the CDR3: TGTGCCAGCAGCTTGAGGTTGGATCAGCCCCAGCATTTT.

This clone was detected once. The CDR3: CASSSVQGGFTDTQYF. CDR3 in DNA: TGTGCCAGCAGCTCCGTACAGGGTGGTTTCACAGATACGCAGTATTTT. The gene calls are TRBV5-4 and TRBJ2-3; D might be TRBD1 (6 bases). The V end was cut by 3 bases, the J end by 2 bases, with 16 bases between. The CDR3 spans 16 residues. From germline, CDR1 is SGHNT and CDR2 YYREEE (reference sequence).

The chain joins TRBV5-1 to TRBJ1-2; D uncertain. This CDR3 spans 12 amino acids. The ends were cut back, 4 bases at V and 4 bases at J, with 8 bases in the middle. Germline V gene data show CDR1 as SGHRS and CDR2 as YFSETQ. DNA for the CDR3: TGCGCCAGCAGCGCCCCGGGCTATGGCTACACCTTC. It encodes CASSAPGYGYTF.

The chain has TRBV18 and TRBJ2-7; D perhaps matches TRBD1 (7 bases). Trimming cost V 5 bases and J 13 bases, with 21 bases left between them. The length of the CDR3 is 13 residues. The germline CDR1 and CDR2 sequences are KGHSH and LQKENI. This CDR3 reads CASSATAPGGIYV. CDR3 in DNA: TGTGCCAGCTCAGCCACTGCCCCAGGGGGGATATACGTC.

This chain links TRBV19 with TRBJ1-1; D gene unclear. Trimming cost V 6 bases and J 5 bases, with 13 bases left between them. Per the germline V gene, CDR1 is LNHDA and CDR2 is SQIVND (reference sequence). There are 13 residues in the CDR3. The CDR3 bases are TGTGCCAGTAGGGGCTCATCGTGGACTGAAGCTTTCTTT. Its translation is CASRGSSWTEAFF.

The chain's CDR3 is CASSQEWADTQYF. For the CDR3, the DNA is TGCGCCAGCAGCCAAGAGTGGGCGGATACGCAGTATTTT. J is TRBJ2-3 and V is TRBV4-1, with D unclear. Germline V gene data show CDR1 as MGHRA and CDR2 as YSYEKL. This CDR3 is built from 13 residues. V lost 0 bases and J lost 6, with 7 bases in between.

The chain employs TRBV11-2 and TRBJ2-5, with a weak D call TRBD2 (6 bases). Germline-derived CDR1 and CDR2 are SGHAT and FQNNGV. CDR3 size: 15 residues. Trimming shortened V by 2 bases and J by 2 bases, and 12 bases separated the two germline ends. CDR3 region: CASSLSVAVQETQYF. In nucleotides, the CDR3 is TGTGCCAGCAGCTTATCGGTAGCGGTACAAGAGACCCAGTACTTC. Looking up the rest from reference TRBV11-2 and TRBJ2-5 gives the full variable domain: EAGVAQSPRYKIIEKRQSVAFWCNPISGHATLYWYQQILGQGPKLLIQFQNNGVVDDSQLPKDRFSAERLKGVDSTLKIQPAKLEDSAVYLCASSLSVAVQETQYFGPGTRLLVL.

This clone was observed a handful of times. The chain has TRBV16 and TRBJ1-4; D is unclear. V lost 4 bases and J 8 bases, leaving 8 bases between the germline ends. CDR1 and CDR2 from the germline V gene are KGHSY and FQNENV. The CDR3 contains 12 residues. The CDR3 spells CASSLSGEKLFF. The CDR3 DNA is TGTGCCAGCAGCCTTAGCGGCGAAAAACTGTTTTTT.

This rearrangement joins TRBV3-1 (or the pseudogene TRBV3-2) to TRBJ2-7; weak D call: TRBD2 (8 bases). The CDR3 runs to 15 residues. Germline V gives CDR1 LGHDT, CDR2 YNNKEL (reference sequence). V was clipped by 1 base and J by 6 bases, with 16 bases between them. CDR3 protein: CASSQGGTRQGEQYF. The DNA of the CDR3 is TGTGCCAGCAGCCAAGGAGGGACTAGACAGGGCGAGCAGTACTTC.

The V and J genes are TRBV2 and TRBJ1-4, with D tentatively TRBD1 (6 bases). CDR1 is SNHLY and CDR2 is FYNNEI in the germline V gene. The V end lost 7 bases, the J end lost 7 bases, and 19 bases lay between the germline ends. The CDR3 extends over 15 amino acids. DNA for the CDR3: TGTGCCAGCATGAGGAGGGGGGGATCGGGTGAAAAACTGTTTTTT. The encoded protein is CASMRRGGSGEKLFF. Full variable domain (outside the CDR3, taken from reference TRBV2 and TRBJ1-4): EPEVTQTPSHQVTQMGQEVILRCVPISNHLYFYWYRQILGQKVEFLVSFYNNEISEKSEIFDDQFSVERPDGSNFTLKIRSTKLEDSAMYFCASMRRGGSGEKLFFGSGTQLSVL.

The chain links TRBV9 to TRBJ1-1; 7 nucleotides agree with TRBD1. CDR3 length: 14 residues. V lost 3 bases and J lost 5; bases outside the gene matches: 7. From germline, CDR1 is SGDLS and CDR2 YYNGEE. The CDR3: CASSGLTGVTEAFF. CDR3 sequence (DNA): TGTGCCAGCAGCGGCCTAACAGGGGTTACTGAAGCTTTCTTT.

V gene TRBV6-5 combines with J gene TRBJ2-7, with 9 bases fitting TRBD1. CDR1 and CDR2 from the germline V gene are MNHEY and SVGAGI. The V segment lost 6 bases and the J segment 1 base; nucleotides outside the gene matches: 7. The CDR3 totals 15 residues. CDR3 in amino acids: CASRPGTGSSYEQYF. The DNA of the CDR3 is TGTGCCAGCAGACCAGGGACAGGGAGTTCCTACGAGCAGTACTTC.

The chain employs TRBV30 and TRBJ1-5, with TRBD1 matching over 9 bases. J was trimmed by 5 bases and V by 0 bases; bases with no gene match: 5. There are 15 residues in the CDR3. Germline V gene lookup returns CDR1 GTSNPN and CDR2 SVGIG (reference sequence). The CDR3 region is CAWSVRGTGHQPQHF. Here the CDR3 DNA reads TGTGCCTGGAGTGTACGTGGGACAGGGCATCAGCCCCAGCATTTT.

The CDR3 DNA follows: TGTGCCAGCTCGACGGACGCGGGAGAGACCCAGTACTTC. The encoded protein is CASSTDAGETQYF. The V gene is TRBV18, the J gene TRBJ2-5; weak D call: TRBD2 (5 bases). CDR1 and CDR2 from the germline V gene are KGHSH and LQKENI. The CDR3 contains 13 residues. The V end lost 6 bases, the J end lost 4 bases, and 12 bases lay between the germline ends.

As concerns this clone: This CDR3 is also generated by other DNA sequences in the sample. V and J are TRBV18 and TRBJ1-5; D is uncertain. V was clipped by 2 bases and J by 4 bases, with 6 bases between them. Germline assignment: CDR1 KGHSH and CDR2 LQKENI. This CDR3 has 13 residues. CDR3 in DNA: TGTGCCAGCTCACCAACAGAAAATCAGCCCCAGCATTTT. Its protein is CASSPTENQPQHF.

The chain is built from TRBV6-5 and TRBJ1-1; 7 bases map to TRBD1. This CDR3 has 13 residues. The V gene end was trimmed by 8 bases and the J gene end by 7 bases; junction bases not matched to a gene: 10. CDR1 MNHEY and CDR2 SVGAGI come from the germline V gene. CDR3 loop: CASETGENLEAFF. The CDR3 nucleotides are TGTGCCAGCGAAACAGGGGAAAACCTTGAAGCTTTCTTT.

The chain recombines TRBV4-1 with TRBJ2-2, with D possibly matching TRBD1 (6 bases). V gave up 6 bases and J gave up 7 bases, with 18 bases separating them. The CDR3 loop spans 15 amino acids. CDR1 MGHRA and CDR2 YSYEKL come from the germline V gene. CDR3 in DNA: TGCGCCAGCAGGTTCCGGGACATTCAATACGGGGAGCTGTTTTTT. Amino acids: CASRFRDIQYGELFF.

The chain has TRBV4-2 and TRBJ1-2, with D possibly TRBD1 on 5 matching bases. This CDR3 is built from 14 residues. CDR1 LGHNA and CDR2 YNFKEQ come from the germline V gene. The ends were cut back, 4 bases at V and 4 bases at J, with 13 bases in the middle. This chain's CDR3 is CASSPGGGGYGYTF. The CDR3 DNA reads as TGTGCCAGCAGCCCCGGCGGGGGAGGCTATGGCTACACCTTC.

The V call is TRBV3-1 (or the pseudogene TRBV3-2), the J call TRBJ1-5, with D possibly TRBD1 on 6 matching bases. Looked up from germline, CDR1 is LGHDT and CDR2 is YNNKEL (reference sequence). This CDR3 has 14 amino acids. The germline V and J ends were trimmed by 6 bases and 5 bases, with 14 bases remaining between them. In nucleotides, the CDR3 is TGTGCCAGCAGTCGCAACAGGGCTGATCAGCCCCAGCATTTT. Translation gives CASSRNRADQPQHF.